These 22 T cell receptor beta chains originate from one sample sequenced in a study of shared clonotypes between healthy human individuals. The protocol was immunoSEQ multiplex PCR, while the TCRdb copy is restricted to in-frame clones and leaves out a portion. Found here are about 600,000 clones, 95% of them singletons; the top ten hold roughly 0.1%. It was CD45RO-negative cells, positively selected for CCR7, that made up naive CD8 cells, with terminally differentiated effector memory CD45RA+ cells excluded. The specimen was naive CD8+ T cells sorted from blood. Source of these receptors: a woman aged 25-40 years in good health.

The J gene is TRBJ2-3, the V gene TRBV6-5, with D maybe TRBD2 (6 bases). This CDR3 is built from 14 residues. V was shortened by 4 bases and J by 2 bases, with 10 bases between the two germline ends. Germline lookup yields CDR1 MNHEY and CDR2 SVGAGI. The CDR3 DNA is TGTGCCAGCAGTTGGGTAGCGGACACAGATACGCAGTATTTT. This translates into CASSWVADTDTQYF.

In this sample, this clone turned up once. The chain joins TRBV28 to TRBJ2-5; TRBD2 matches at 7 bases. Unmatched junction bases numbered 5, after V lost 7 bases and J lost 0 bases. The CDR3 is 14 amino acids. Germline V CDR1 and CDR2: MDHEN, SYDVKM. In nucleotides, the CDR3 is TGTGCCAGCACTAGGCGGGAGTACCAAGAGACCCAGTACTTC. It codes for CASTRREYQETQYF.

This clone was seen just once. This sequence joins TRBV19 and TRBJ2-1; tentatively, D is TRBD1 (6 bases). The germline V gene has CDR1 LNHDA and CDR2 SQIVND (reference sequence). The CDR3 runs to 14 residues. Trimming removed 9 bases at V and 8 bases at J, with 20 bases between. The CDR3 reads CASLDSWAGDEQFF. Written as DNA, the CDR3 is TGTGCCAGCCTGGACAGCTGGGCGGGCGATGAGCAGTTCTTC.

On this clone itself: This CDR3 is also generated by other DNA sequences in the sample. This chain links TRBV13 with TRBJ2-7; D gene unclear. The CDR3 covers 13 residues. The germline gives CDR1 PRHDT, CDR2 FYEKMQ (reference sequence). V lost 0 bases to trimming and J lost 2 bases, with 5 bases between them. CDR3 loop: CASSLGRTYEQYF. CDR3 coding DNA: TGTGCCAGCAGCTTAGGCCGCACCTACGAGCAGTACTTC.

This clone was seen a single time. The rearrangement joins TRBV11-2 to TRBJ2-7; TRBD2 aligns across 8 bases. In germline, CDR1 is SGHAT, CDR2 FQNNGV. This CDR3 spans 15 amino acids. Trimming cost V 2 bases and J 2 bases; bases outside gene matches: 5. In DNA, the CDR3 is TGTGCCAGCAGCTTATCGAGCGGGAGTACCTACGAGCAGTACTTC. It translates to CASSLSSGSTYEQYF. Drawing the rest from reference TRBV11-2 and TRBJ2-7, the complete variable domain is EAGVAQSPRYKIIEKRQSVAFWCNPISGHATLYWYQQILGQGPKLLIQFQNNGVVDDSQLPKDRFSAERLKGVDSTLKIQPAKLEDSAVYLCASSLSSGSTYEQYFGPGTRLTVT.

This clone was seen once. The CDR3 coding sequence is TGTGCCAGCAGCCATTTGGACAGGACGAACACCGGGGAGCTGTTTTTT. It yields the protein CASSHLDRTNTGELFF. This chain links TRBV7-9 with TRBJ2-2, with 7 bases aligning to TRBD1. The germline gives CDR1 SEHNR, CDR2 FQNEAQ (reference sequence). V shed 5 bases and J 0 bases; nucleotides not matched to a gene: 6. There are 16 residues in the CDR3.

The table lists this clone with a count of one. The chain joins TRBV7-9 to TRBJ2-2; D possibly corresponds to TRBD2 (6 bases). The V gene lost 4 bases and the J gene lost 2 bases, with 8 bases spanning the gap. The CDR3 is made up of 14 amino acids. Germline V lookup: CDR1 SEHNR, CDR2 FQNEAQ (reference sequence). The CDR3 DNA follows: TGTGCCAGCAGCTGGGACTTTAACACCGGGGAGCTGTTTTTT. Amino acid sequence: CASSWDFNTGELFF.

The chain couples TRBV4-1 to TRBJ2-7; no firm D call. This CDR3 comprises 17 residues. The germline V gene encodes CDR1 MGHRA and CDR2 YSYEKL. Trimming removed 0 bases at V and 3 bases at J, with 18 bases between. CDR3 loop: CASSQDQGPQKGYEQYF. The CDR3 DNA reads as TGCGCCAGCAGCCAAGATCAAGGGCCTCAAAAAGGCTACGAGCAGTACTTC.

In its sample, this clone was seen once. V gene TRBV28 combines with J gene TRBJ2-7, with D perhaps TRBD2 (6 bases). This CDR3 contains 14 residues. Germline-derived CDR1 and CDR2 are MDHEN and SYDVKM. V lost 6 bases to trimming and J lost 3 bases, with 15 bases between them. DNA of the CDR3: TGTGCCAGCAGACCCGGGACTCCACTCTACGAGCAGTACTTC. It codes for CASRPGTPLYEQYF.

This chain links TRBV7-8 with TRBJ2-1; 7 bases align to TRBD2. The CDR3 length is 16 residues. Germline-derived CDR1 and CDR2 are SGHVS and FQNEAQ. The ends lost 3 bases at V and 1 base at J; junction bases unmatched: 6. CDR3 loop: CASSFPAGPSYNEQFF. Here the CDR3 DNA reads TGTGCCAGCAGCTTTCCAGCGGGGCCTTCCTACAATGAGCAGTTCTTC. Variable domain in full (rest from reference TRBV7-8 and TRBJ2-1): GAGVSQSPRYKVAKRGQDVALRCDPISGHVSLFWYQQALGQGPEFLTYFQNEAQLDKSGLPSDRFFAERPEGSVSTLKIQRTQQEDSAVYLCASSFPAGPSYNEQFFGPGTRLTVL.

The chain joins TRBV7-8 to TRBJ2-7; weak D call: TRBD1 (6 bases). Deletions cut 1 base from V and 0 bases from J, with 13 bases between. This CDR3 is 16 amino acids long. Germline V CDR1 and CDR2: SGHVS, FQNEAQ. The CDR3 sequence: CASSLDPGHPSYEQYF. CDR3 bases: TGTGCCAGCAGCTTAGATCCGGGACACCCCTCCTACGAGCAGTACTTC.

V and J are TRBV28 and TRBJ1-5, with 9 positions matching TRBD1. The CDR3 is 14 residues long. Germline V gene sequence: CDR1 MDHEN, CDR2 SYDVKM. V lost 6 bases, J lost 6 bases, and 6 bases stayed unmatched. The CDR3 bases are TGTGCCAGCAGGGTACAGGGGGCAAGTCAGCCCCAGCATTTT. It specifies CASRVQGASQPQHF.

The rearrangement uses TRBV29-1 and TRBJ2-1, with 10 nucleotides matching TRBD2. This CDR3 has 15 residues. The germline gives CDR1 SQVTM, CDR2 ANQGSEA. J gave up 2 bases and V 4 bases, and 5 bases lay outside the gene matches. CDR3 in amino acids: CSVGLAGVPYNEQFF. CDR3 bases: TGCAGCGTTGGACTAGCGGGCGTGCCCTACAATGAGCAGTTCTTC.

The chain joins TRBV2 to TRBJ2-7; D is perhaps TRBD1 or TRBD2 (6 bases each). The length of the CDR3 is 15 residues. Trimming took off 6 bases at V and 0 bases at J, with 15 bases between the two ends. Germline CDR1 reads SNHLY; CDR2 reads FYNNEI. The CDR3 coding sequence is TGTGCCAGCAGGGAGGGGACACCGAACTCCTACGAGCAGTACTTC. Translation gives CASREGTPNSYEQYF. The variable domain in full, with the rest retrieved from reference TRBV2 and TRBJ2-7, is EPEVTQTPSHQVTQMGQEVILRCVPISNHLYFYWYRQILGQKVEFLVSFYNNEISEKSEIFDDQFSVERPDGSNFTLKIRSTKLEDSAMYFCASREGTPNSYEQYFGPGTRLTVT.

The chain is built from TRBV6-5 and TRBJ2-1; the match to TRBD2 covers 12 bases. The junction had 5 bases not matched to a gene; V was cut back by 4 bases and J by 7 bases. CDR1 is MNHEY, CDR2 SVGAGI, per germline. This CDR3 comprises 15 residues. For the CDR3, the DNA is TGTGCCAGCAGTTCCGGGACTAGCGGGTCTAATGAGCAGTTCTTC. Translated: CASSSGTSGSNEQFF.

A single count supports this clone. The V and J genes are TRBV7-8 and TRBJ2-7, with no clear D. The germline V gene encodes CDR1 SGHVS and CDR2 FQNEAQ. There are 15 residues in the CDR3. The V end lost 3 bases, the J end lost 0 bases, and 12 bases lay between the germline ends. In DNA form, the CDR3 reads TGTGCCAGCAGCTTCAGGCAGGCCTCCTCCTACGAGCAGTACTTC. As protein: CASSFRQASSYEQYF.

This chain joins TRBV28 and TRBJ1-5; a weak D match, TRBD1 (5 bases). The germline CDR1 and CDR2 sequences are MDHEN and SYDVKM. This CDR3 is built from 12 residues. V lost 6 bases and J 9 bases, leaving 12 bases between the germline ends. CDR3 amino acids: CASSRNRPPQHF. The CDR3 coding sequence is TGTGCCAGCAGCCGGAACAGGCCGCCCCAGCATTTT.

A word on this clone: At the DNA level, this CDR3 is encoded by other sequences in the same sample as well. The chain carries TRBV28 and TRBJ2-3, with TRBD2 matching over 7 bases. This CDR3 contains 14 residues. V lost 2 bases and J lost 2; bases outside the gene matches: 1. From germline, CDR1 is MDHEN and CDR2 SYDVKM. The CDR3: CASSLLADTDTQYF. Here the CDR3 DNA reads TGTGCCAGCAGTTTACTAGCGGACACAGATACGCAGTATTTT. The full variable domain, its missing parts supplied by reference TRBV28 and TRBJ2-3, is DVKVTQSSRYLVKRTGEKVFLECVQDMDHENMFWYRQDPGLGLRLIYFSYDVKMKEKGDIPEGYSVSREKKERFSLILESASTNQTSMYLCASSLLADTDTQYFGPGTRLTVL.

Note on this clone: Other DNA sequences in this sample translate to the same CDR3. This rearrangement joins TRBV5-1 to TRBJ1-5, with TRBD1 as a possible D gene (5 bases). V lost 0 bases and J 0 bases, leaving 10 bases between the germline ends. This CDR3 has 16 residues. Germline lookup yields CDR1 SGHRS and CDR2 YFSETQ. The CDR3 reads CASSLEGPYSNQPQHF. The CDR3, as DNA: TGCGCCAGCAGCTTGGAGGGGCCCTATAGCAATCAGCCCCAGCATTTT.

The chain joins TRBV27 to TRBJ1-1, with 7 bases that match TRBD1. The CDR3 runs 14 residues. After removal of 6 bases from V and 5 bases from J, the junction contained 9 bases not matched to a gene. Germline lookup yields CDR1 MNHEY and CDR2 SMNVEV (reference sequence). CDR3 in DNA: TGTGCCAGCAGACCCGACAGGGCATTGACTGAAGCTTTCTTT. Amino acid sequence: CASRPDRALTEAFF.

This clone has only one observation. The CDR3 region has the DNA TGTGCCAGCAGTTTAGCTCTATCGGGGTCGGAGCAGTACTTC. Protein: CASSLALSGSEQYF. The chain couples TRBV27 to TRBJ2-7; tentative D call: TRBD2 (5 bases). Germline V CDR1 and CDR2: MNHEY, SMNVEV (reference sequence). CDR3 length: 14 residues. V lost 2 bases, J lost 7 bases, and 15 bases lay in between.

The genes are TRBV5-4 and TRBJ2-1; D remains unclear. Looked up from germline, CDR1 is SGHNT and CDR2 is YYREEE (reference sequence). The CDR3 extends over 17 amino acids. The ends were cut back, 1 base at V and 4 bases at J, with 18 bases in the middle. The CDR3 loop is CASSLLSSNDRYNEQFF. The CDR3 DNA sequence: TGTGCCAGCAGCTTGTTGAGCTCCAACGATAGATACAATGAGCAGTTCTTC.